These T cell receptor beta chains were read from a single sample in a study of CD8 T cells in Susac syndrome. TCRdb analysed the immunoSEQ multiplex PCR reads with MiXCR anew, one entry per CDR3 protein. Of some 120,000 distinct CDR3 sequences in the sample, around 90% were seen once. Material: CD4+ T cells from PBMCs. The receptors were sampled from a human donor in good health. Both conserved end residues are part of each CDR3. D genes are given only for firm matches. Size is stated for part of the rows, as once, few or many counts, or as a class when the clone is expanded.

TRBV6-2/TRBV6-3	TRBJ2-7	.	.	TGTGCCAGCAGTTACTCGACTGTTATCCAAGGGGAGCAGTACTTC	CASSYSTVIQGEQYF
TRBV6-5	TRBJ1-5	.	.	TGTGCCAGCCAAATGAACAGGGACAATCAGCCCCAGCATTTT	CASQMNRDNQPQHF
TRBV14	TRBJ2-5	.	TRBD2	TGTGCCAGCAGCCAAGGATTCGAGATCGCTAGCGGGAGGACCGACCGCCAAGAGACCCAGTACTTC	CASSQGFEIASGRTDRQETQYF
TRBV12-3/TRBV12-4	TRBJ1-2	.	.	TGTGCCAGCAGTTTACTACCAGGGGACGGCTACACCTTC	CASSLLPGDGYTF
TRBV29-1	TRBJ1-1	.	TRBD1	TGCAGCGTTAAACAGGGGGACACTGAAGCTTTCTTT	CSVKQGDTEAFF
TRBV2	TRBJ1-1	.	TRBD1	TGTGCCAGCAGACCTCCGGGACAGGGGGGCGGTGAAGCTTTCTTT	CASRPPGQGGGEAFF
TRBV12-5	TRBJ1-1	once	.	TGTGCTAGTGGTTTATCAGCAACTGAAGCTTTCTTT	CASGLSATEAFF
TRBV19	TRBJ1-5	.	.	TGTGCCAGCCAGGTTCAACGAGGTTTGGAGCCCCAGCATTTT	CASQVQRGLEPQHF
TRBV2	TRBJ1-1	.	.	TGTGCCAGCAGTGGGTCCACTGAAGCTTTCTTT	CASSGSTEAFF
TRBV29-1	TRBJ1-2	.	TRBD1	TGCAGCGACCAAGGGACAGGGGGCAACTATGGCTACACCTTC	CSDQGTGGNYGYTF
TRBV20-1	TRBJ2-1	once	TRBD2	TGCAGTGCTAGAGATCCGACGGGAGGAACCTACAATGAGCAGTTCTTC	CSARDPTGGTYNEQFF
TRBV4-3	TRBJ2-7	.	.	TGCGCCAGCAGCCAAGCTGCTAGAGCCTACGAGCAGTACTTC	CASSQAARAYEQYF
TRBV7-9	TRBJ2-5	once	TRBD1	TGTGCCAGCACCGAGGACAGGGTGGAGACCCAGTACTTC	CASTEDRVETQYF
TRBV2	TRBJ2-1	.	TRBD1	TGTGCCAGCAGGGACCAGACAGGGGGTGCCGGCGGTGAGCAGTTCTTC	CASRDQTGGAGGEQFF
TRBV6-5	TRBJ1-2	.	.	TGTGCCAGCTTCAGCTTAGCCGGGGGCTACACCTTC	CASFSLAGGYTF
TRBV29-1	TRBJ2-1	once	.	TGCAGCTCCCAGTTCCCCGGTGGCTACAATGAGCAGTTCTTC	CSSQFPGGYNEQFF
TRBV29-1	TRBJ2-7	.	TRBD2	TGCAGCGTTGAAGACGGAAAGGATACCGGGACTATCACCTACGAGCAGTACTTC	CSVEDGKDTGTITYEQYF
TRBV5-1	TRBJ1-4	.	.	TGCGCCAGCAGCCGAACTAATTCTCAGAACGCGCCTAATGAAAAACTGTTTTTT	CASSRTNSQNAPNEKLFF
TRBV18	TRBJ2-2	.	.	TGTGCCAGCACACCGCGGGACAGCAGCACCGGGGAGCTGTTTTTT	CASTPRDSSTGELFF
TRBV10-3	TRBJ2-6	.	TRBD2	TGTGCCATCCAGAGCGGGGGAAACCGCTCTGGGGCCAACGTCCTGACTTTC	CAIQSGGNRSGANVLTF
TRBV27	TRBJ2-7	.	.	TGTGCCAGCAGTCCTTGGGGGGACTCCTACGAGCAGTACTTC	CASSPWGDSYEQYF
TRBV6-1	TRBJ2-1	.	TRBD2	TGTGCCAGCAGACGGACACCAGCGGGACTGGACAATGAGCAGTTCTTC	CASRRTPAGLDNEQFF
TRBV4-2	TRBJ2-7	.	TRBD1	TGTGCCAGCAGCCCAGTAGGACAGGCTGCATCCTACGAGCAGTACTTC	CASSPVGQAASYEQYF
TRBV6-5	TRBJ1-3	.	.	TGTGCCAGCAGTTACGGACTGTCCAGGGGCCGGGAGAACACCATATATTTT	CASSYGLSRGRENTIYF
TRBV27	TRBJ2-7	.	TRBD1	TGTGCCAGCAGTGGGGGACAGGGGGAGCAGTACTTC	CASSGGQGEQYF
TRBV24-1	TRBJ2-1	.	.	TGTGCCACCAGCCTTACCGGGGACGGAGATGAGCAGTTCTTC	CATSLTGDGDEQFF
TRBV7-2	TRBJ2-1	once	.	TGTGCCAGCAGCCCTTCGAGGGTAAACAGTGAGCAGTTCTTC	CASSPSRVNSEQFF
TRBV30	TRBJ2-7	.	.	TGTTTTTTTTGCAAGCAGAAGACGGCATACGAGCAGTACTTC	CFFCKQKTAYEQYF
TRBV4-3	TRBJ2-7	.	TRBD1	TGCGCCAGCAGCCAAGAGGTACAGGGGAACTACGAGCAGTACTTC	CASSQEVQGNYEQYF
TRBV6-5	TRBJ2-7	.	.	TGTGCCAGCAGTTACGCCGACGGGGCCTACGAGCAGTACTTC	CASSYADGAYEQYF
TRBV10-3	TRBJ1-1	.	.	TGTGCCATCAGTGAGTCACCGGGGGGGGACACTGAAGCTTTCTTT	CAISESPGGDTEAFF
TRBV14	TRBJ2-3	.	.	TGTGCCAGCAGCCAAGAATCCCCGGCTGGGGGCCGGTTAAAGGATACGCAGTATTTT	CASSQESPAGGRLKDTQYF
TRBV5-1	TRBJ2-7	once	TRBD1	TGCGCCAGTTCCCGGACAGGAGACTCCTACGAGCAGTACTTC	CASSRTGDSYEQYF
TRBV30	TRBJ1-3	.	TRBD1	TGTGCCTGGAACCGAGGACAGGTTTCTGAAAACACCATATATTTT	CAWNRGQVSENTIYF
TRBV7-8	TRBJ1-1	.	.	TGTGCCAGCAGCTTAGATGTGGCGAACACTGAAGCTTTCTTT	CASSLDVANTEAFF
TRBV19	TRBJ1-1	.	.	TGTGCCAGTAGTATAACGTACACTGAAGCTTTCTTT	CASSITYTEAFF
TRBV19	TRBJ2-2	.	TRBD1	TGTGCCAGTAGTATAGGACAGGGTCGGTACACCGGGGAGCTGTTTTTT	CASSIGQGRYTGELFF
TRBV11-1	TRBJ1-1	.	.	TGTGCCAGCAGCCTTATCCGAGGGGGTACGGCTTTCTTT	CASSLIRGGTAFF
TRBV19	TRBJ1-1	once	.	TGTGCCAGTAGTATAGGGTTCGGGGACACTGAAGCTTTCTTT	CASSIGFGDTEAFF
TRBV29-1	TRBJ1-5	once	.	TGCAGCGTTCAAGGGGTAGGGGACCTTAGCAATCAGCCCCAGCATTTT	CSVQGVGDLSNQPQHF